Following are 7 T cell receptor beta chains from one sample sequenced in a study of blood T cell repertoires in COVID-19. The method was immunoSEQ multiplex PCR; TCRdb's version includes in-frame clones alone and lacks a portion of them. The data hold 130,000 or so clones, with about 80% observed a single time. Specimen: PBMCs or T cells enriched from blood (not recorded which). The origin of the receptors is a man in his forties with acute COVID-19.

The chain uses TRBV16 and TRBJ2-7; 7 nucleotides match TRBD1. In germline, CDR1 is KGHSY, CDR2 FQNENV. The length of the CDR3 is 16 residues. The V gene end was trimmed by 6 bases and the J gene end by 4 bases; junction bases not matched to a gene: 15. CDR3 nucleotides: TGTGCCAGCAGACTCTCCTCCGGGACAGCTTTATACGAGCAGTACTTC. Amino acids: CASRLSSGTALYEQYF.

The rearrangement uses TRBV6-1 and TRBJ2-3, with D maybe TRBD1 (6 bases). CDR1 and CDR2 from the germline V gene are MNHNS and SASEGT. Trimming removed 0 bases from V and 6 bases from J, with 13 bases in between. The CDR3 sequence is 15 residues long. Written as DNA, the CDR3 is TGTGCCAGCAGTGAAGCTCGGCAGGGGTGGGATACGCAGTATTTT. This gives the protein CASSEARQGWDTQYF.

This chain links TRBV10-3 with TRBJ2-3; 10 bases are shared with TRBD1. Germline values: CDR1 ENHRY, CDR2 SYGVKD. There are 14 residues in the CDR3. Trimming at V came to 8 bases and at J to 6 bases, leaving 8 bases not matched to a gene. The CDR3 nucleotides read TGTGCCATCGGGCAGGGACAGGGGATCGATACGCAGTATTTT. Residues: CAIGQGQGIDTQYF.

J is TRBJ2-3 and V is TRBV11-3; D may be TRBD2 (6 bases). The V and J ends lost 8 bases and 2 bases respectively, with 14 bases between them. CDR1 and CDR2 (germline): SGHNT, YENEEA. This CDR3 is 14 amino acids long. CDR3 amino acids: CASSPSDLTDTQYF. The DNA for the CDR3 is TGTGCCAGCTCCCCTAGCGATCTCACAGATACGCAGTATTTT.

CDR3 coding DNA: TGTGCCAGCAGCCGCACGACCGGGACAGGGGCCCACTCAAGGTATGGCTACACCTTC. Its translation: CASSRTTGTGAHSRYGYTF. V and J are TRBV3-1 (or the pseudogene TRBV3-2) and TRBJ1-2; 10 nucleotides align to TRBD1. V gave up 4 bases and J gave up 5 bases; unmatched junction bases: 19. Germline CDR1 is LGHDT and CDR2 is YNNKEL (reference sequence). The CDR3 is 19 residues long.

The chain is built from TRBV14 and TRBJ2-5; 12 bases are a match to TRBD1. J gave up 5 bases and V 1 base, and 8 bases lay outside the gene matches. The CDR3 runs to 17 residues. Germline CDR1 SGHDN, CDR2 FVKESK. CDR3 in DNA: TGTGCCAGCAGCCAAGGGTCCGGGACAGGGGGCTTGGAGACCCAGTACTTC. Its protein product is CASSQGSGTGGLETQYF. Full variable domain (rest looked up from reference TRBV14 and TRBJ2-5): EAGVTQFPSHSVIEKGQTVTLRCDPISGHDNLYWYRRVMGKEIKFLLHFVKESKQDESGMPNNRFLAERTGGTYSTLKVQPAELEDSGVYFCASSQGSGTGGLETQYFGPGTRLLVL.

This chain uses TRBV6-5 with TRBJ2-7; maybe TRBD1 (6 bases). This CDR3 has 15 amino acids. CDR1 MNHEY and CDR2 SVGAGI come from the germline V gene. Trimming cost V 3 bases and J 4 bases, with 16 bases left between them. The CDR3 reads CASSYGQPGLYEQYF. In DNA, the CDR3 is TGTGCCAGCAGTTATGGACAGCCCGGGCTTTACGAGCAGTACTTC.